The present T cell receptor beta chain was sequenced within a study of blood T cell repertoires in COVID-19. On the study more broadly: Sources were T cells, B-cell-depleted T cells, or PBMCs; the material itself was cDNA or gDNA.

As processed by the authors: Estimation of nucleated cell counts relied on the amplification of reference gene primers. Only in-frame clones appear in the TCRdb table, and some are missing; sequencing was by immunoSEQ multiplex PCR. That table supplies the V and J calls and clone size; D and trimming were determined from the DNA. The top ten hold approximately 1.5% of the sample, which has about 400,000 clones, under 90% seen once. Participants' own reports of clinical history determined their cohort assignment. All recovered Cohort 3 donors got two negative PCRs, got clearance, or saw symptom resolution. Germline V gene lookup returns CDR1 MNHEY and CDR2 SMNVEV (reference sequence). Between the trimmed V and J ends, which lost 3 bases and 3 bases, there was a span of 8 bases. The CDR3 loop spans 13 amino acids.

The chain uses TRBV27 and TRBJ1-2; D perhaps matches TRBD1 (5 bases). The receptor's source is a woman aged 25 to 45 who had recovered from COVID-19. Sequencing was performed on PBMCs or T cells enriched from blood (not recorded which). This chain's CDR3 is CASSFGGDYGYTF. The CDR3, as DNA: TGTGCCAGCAGTTTTGGGGGGGACTATGGCTACACCTTC.